This TCR beta chain stems from a study of glioma-infiltrating T cells after dendritic cell vaccination (dated by TCRdb to the mid-2010s). About the study as a whole: A cohort of approximately 15 glioblastoma patients from Phase I and II dendritic cell vaccination trials was included, of whom 9 were newly diagnosed and 6 had recurrent disease. Autologous tumor lysate-pulsed dendritic cell vaccination was administered to the patients between about 2003 and 2012. The vaccine consisted of monocyte-derived dendritic cells cultured less than nine days with IL-4 and GM-CSF, then pulsed overnight with autologous tumor lysate. Patients received three intradermal dendritic cell vaccine injections at biweekly intervals in the arm below the axilla. In glioblastoma patients vaccinated with dendritic cells, deep sequencing of TCR beta CDR3 regions served to measure the amount of tumor-infiltrating lymphocytes and to compare repertoires between tumor and blood. Survival after dendritic cell vaccination was correlated with TCR sequencing metrics, such as TIL content and the overlap between tumor and blood repertoires.

For this clone: Its cognate antigen has yet to be identified. Base quality data are lacking; no much larger clone is found one base away.

TCRB CDR3 regions were amplified from about 2 ug genomic DNA, or all available DNA if less, using the immunoSEQ assay. The multiplex PCR relied on 60 forward primers for TCR V beta segments and 13 reverse primers for J beta segments. Synthetic control templates were spiked into each sample at limiting dilution to estimate reads per starting template. The Illumina HiSeq System generated sequencing reads of 87 bp. Per the source publication's procedure: PCR and sequencing errors were removed by a nearest neighbor algorithm that merged closely related sequences. TCR overlap was defined as the percentage of unique tumor TCR beta sequences that were also present in the same patient's peripheral blood. What TCRdb holds here is the immuneACCESS table cut down to in-frame rearrangements. Part of the clones is not present; checked against another copy, under half of the missing clones reflect an unresolved V gene, and the others are unexplained. The V and J calls and the clone size are those of that table, but D and trimming were determined from the DNA. This sample holds 75,000 to 95,000 clones; approximately 78% were observed only once. Together, the top ten hold roughly 2% of the sample.

The intended sense of this specimen's time point label: after dendritic cell vaccination, including at tumor progression/relapse. Patients were selected for having adequate residual fresh-frozen tumor tissue and more than two years of available survival data. An isocitrate dehydrogenase mutation was not carried by any of the glioblastoma patients, although molecular status was otherwise variable. PBMC were collected before vaccination, two weeks after the third vaccination, and at tumor progression if progression occurred. Genomic DNA was extracted with the Qiagen DNeasy Blood extraction Kit. Summary of the overall study and its limitations: No direct relationship between TCR clonality and survival was found, suggesting a diverse polyclonal response may matter. The cohort was small and heterogeneous, and full blood and tumor sets were available for few patients, with initial-recurrent tumor pairs available for even fewer patients. The TCR overlap response model with three groups was called speculative and said to need prospective validation. Higher estimated pretreatment TIL content predicted longer time to progression and overall survival after dendritic cell vaccination.

This material consisted of blood, taken after dendritic cell vaccination. This receptor was taken from a human donor with glioblastoma.

The sequenced DNA: TGTGCCAGCAGGGACGGGACTAGGAGAGAGACCCAGTACTTC. It translates to CASRDGTRRETQYF. The V and J segments used are TRBV5-4 and TRBJ2-5, and 8 junction bases match TRBD2. From V the trimming removes 5 bases and from J it removes 4 bases, while the gene matches leave 7 bases of the junction unaccounted for. Via the germline V gene (reference sequence), CDR1 is SGHNT and CDR2 YYREEE. There are 14 amino acids in the CDR3, from cysteine to phenylalanine inclusive. Only CDR3 DNA is held: 42 bases, read in frame from base 1.